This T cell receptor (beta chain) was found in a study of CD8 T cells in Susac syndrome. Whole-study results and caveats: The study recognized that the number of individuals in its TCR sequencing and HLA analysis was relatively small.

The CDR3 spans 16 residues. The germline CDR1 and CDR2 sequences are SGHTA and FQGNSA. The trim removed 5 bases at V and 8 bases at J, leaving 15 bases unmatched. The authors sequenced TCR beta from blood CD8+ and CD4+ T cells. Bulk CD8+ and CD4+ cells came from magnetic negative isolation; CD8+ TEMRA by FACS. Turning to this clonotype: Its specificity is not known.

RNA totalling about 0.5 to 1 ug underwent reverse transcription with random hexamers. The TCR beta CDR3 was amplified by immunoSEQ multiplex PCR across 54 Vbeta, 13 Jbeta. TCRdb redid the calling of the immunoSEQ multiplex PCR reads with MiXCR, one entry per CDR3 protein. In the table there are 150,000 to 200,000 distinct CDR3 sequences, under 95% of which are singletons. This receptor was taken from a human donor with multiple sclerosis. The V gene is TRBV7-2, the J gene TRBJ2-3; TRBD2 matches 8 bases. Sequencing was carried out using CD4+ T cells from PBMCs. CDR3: CASSPRGAGGEGTQYF. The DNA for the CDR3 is TGTGCCAGCAGCCCACGTGGGGCGGGAGGAGAGGGTACGCAGTATTTT.